This paragraph covers one TCR beta chain sequence. Its antigen is undetermined. Isolated RNA was reverse transcribed in full, so expressed TCRB transcripts were sequenced. Sequencing used immunoSEQ multiplex PCR; TCRdb keeps in-frame clones, though not all of them. The sample carries a few hundred thousand clones, more than 9% recorded once. The sample is drawn from a study of beta chain features in type 1 diabetes. Per the germline V gene, CDR1 is MNHEY and CDR2 is SVGAGI. After removal of 6 bases from V and 8 bases from J, the junction contained 9 bases not matched to a gene. This CDR3 contains 13 residues. Whole-study findings and limits: Compared to healthy donors, patients appeared to have naive, central memory and Treg TCRB repertoires that were more alike. HLA effects on TCRB rearrangement stayed unresolved here.

The clonotype originates from a woman aged 18-30 years in good health. Sequencing was performed on naive CD4+ T cells from blood. The chain links TRBV6-5 to TRBJ1-2; 7 nucleotides line up with TRBD1. This CDR3 reads CASSLQGSGGYTF. The CDR3 region has the DNA TGTGCCAGCAGCCTACAGGGGTCGGGGGGCTACACCTTC.